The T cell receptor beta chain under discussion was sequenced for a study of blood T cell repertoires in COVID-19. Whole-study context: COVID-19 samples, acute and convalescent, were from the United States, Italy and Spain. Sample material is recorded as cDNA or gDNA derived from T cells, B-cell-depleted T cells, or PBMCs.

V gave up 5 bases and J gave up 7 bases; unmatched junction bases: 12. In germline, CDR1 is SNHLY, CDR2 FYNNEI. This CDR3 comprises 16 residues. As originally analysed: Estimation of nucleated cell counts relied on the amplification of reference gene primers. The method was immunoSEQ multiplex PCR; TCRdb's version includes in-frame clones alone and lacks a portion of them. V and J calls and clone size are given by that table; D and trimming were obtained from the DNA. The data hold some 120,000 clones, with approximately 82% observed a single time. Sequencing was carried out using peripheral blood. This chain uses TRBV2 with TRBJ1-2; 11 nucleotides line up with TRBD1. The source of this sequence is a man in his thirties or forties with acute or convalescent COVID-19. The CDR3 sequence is CASSRDRGYGVGGYTF. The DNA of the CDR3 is TGTGCCAGCAGTAGGGACAGGGGGTACGGAGTTGGTGGCTACACCTTC.